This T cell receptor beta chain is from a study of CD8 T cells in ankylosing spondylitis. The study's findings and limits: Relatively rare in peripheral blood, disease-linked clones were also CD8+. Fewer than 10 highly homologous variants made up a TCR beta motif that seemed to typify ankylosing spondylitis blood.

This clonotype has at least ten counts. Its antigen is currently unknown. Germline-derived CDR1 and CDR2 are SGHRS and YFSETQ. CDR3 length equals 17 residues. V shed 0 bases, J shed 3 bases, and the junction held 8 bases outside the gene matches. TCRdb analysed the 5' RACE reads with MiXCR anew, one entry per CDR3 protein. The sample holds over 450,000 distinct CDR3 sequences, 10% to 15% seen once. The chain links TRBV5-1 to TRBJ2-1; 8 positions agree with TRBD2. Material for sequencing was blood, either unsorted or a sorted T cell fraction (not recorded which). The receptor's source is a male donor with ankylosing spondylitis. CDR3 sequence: CASSLVIAGQVYNEQFF. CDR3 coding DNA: TGCGCCAGCAGCTTGGTGATAGCGGGGCAAGTCTACAATGAGCAGTTCTTC.